The 26 T cell receptor beta chains below come from one sample, sequenced in a study of beta chain features in type 1 diabetes. Their target antigens are unknown. Whole-study findings and limits: Shortening of TCRB CDR3s, moderate but significant, appeared in all four CD4+ subsets of Type 1 diabetes patients.

Expressed TCRB transcripts were sequenced after all isolated RNA was converted to cDNA. The data were produced by immunoSEQ multiplex PCR, yet TCRdb's version contains in-frame clones alone and is incomplete. The sample holds about 240,000 clones, around 14% seen once. The material sequenced was naive CD4+ T cells from blood. These receptors originate from a man aged 25-45 years with type 1 diabetes.

This chain joins TRBV18 and TRBJ1-1; no reliable D call. Germline V gene lookup returns CDR1 KGHSH and CDR2 LQKENI. The length of the CDR3 is 15 residues. V lost 3 bases and J lost 2, with 13 bases in between. The CDR3 spells CASSPGTELNTEAFF. The CDR3 region has the DNA TGTGCCAGCTCACCCGGAACAGAGCTTAACACTGAAGCTTTCTTT. The full variable domain, in which reference TRBV18 and TRBJ1-1 provide the parts outside the CDR3, is NAGVMQNPRHLVRRRGQEARLRCSPMKGHSHVYWYRQLPEEGLKFMVYLQKENIIDESGMPKERFSAEFPKEGPSILRIQQVVRGDSAAYFCASSPGTELNTEAFFGQGTRLTVV.

This clone was counted a few times. The rearrangement links TRBV5-6 to TRBJ2-7, with TRBD2 identical over 9 bases. The V segment lost 6 bases and the J segment 4 bases; nucleotides outside the gene matches: 5. This CDR3 has 13 residues. Germline V gene lookup returns CDR1 SGHDT and CDR2 YYEEEE. CDR3 residues: CASKLTSGYEQYF. In nucleotides, the CDR3 is TGTGCCAGCAAACTGACTAGCGGTTACGAGCAGTACTTC.

This clone was found a few times. Other DNA sequences in the same sample also yield this CDR3. CDR3 sequence reads: CASSLQGVNTEAFF. The CDR3 nucleotides read TGTGCCAGTAGTTTACAGGGGGTGAACACTGAAGCTTTCTTT. The chain recombines TRBV19 with TRBJ1-1; 8 nucleotides match TRBD1. The CDR3 extends over 14 amino acids. Germline CDR1 LNHDA, CDR2 SQIVND (reference sequence). Losses at the gene ends were 5 bases for V and 0 bases for J; bases not matched to a gene: 2.

The chain uses TRBV2 and TRBJ1-4; TRBD1 is a possible D gene (5 bases). CDR3 size: 12 residues. The germline V gene encodes CDR1 SNHLY and CDR2 FYNNEI. Between the trimmed V and J ends, which lost 7 bases and 8 bases, there was a span of 11 bases. This chain's CDR3 is CASKQATEKLFF. As DNA, the CDR3 is TGTGCCAGCAAACAGGCCACCGAAAAACTGTTTTTT.

The chain employs TRBV2 and TRBJ1-5, with D uncertain. CDR3 length: 13 amino acids. V was pared by 4 bases and J by 2 bases, with 6 bases between. CDR1 and CDR2 (germline): SNHLY, FYNNEI. CDR3 DNA sequence: TGTGCCAGCAGTGGGCTTGGCAATCAGCCCCAGCATTTT. Its protein product is CASSGLGNQPQHF. The entire variable domain, with the rest obtained from reference TRBV2 and TRBJ1-5, is as follows: EPEVTQTPSHQVTQMGQEVILRCVPISNHLYFYWYRQILGQKVEFLVSFYNNEISEKSEIFDDQFSVERPDGSNFTLKIRSTKLEDSAMYFCASSGLGNQPQHFGDGTRLSIL.

The J gene is TRBJ2-3, the V gene TRBV5-4; D perhaps matches TRBD1 (6 bases). Deletions cut 0 bases from V and 4 bases from J, with 12 bases between. This CDR3 region has 15 residues. Germline V CDR1 and CDR2: SGHNT, YYREEE (reference sequence). CDR3 in DNA: TGTGCCAGCAGCTTGGGCCGTTACAGGGCAGATACGCAGTATTTT. As protein: CASSLGRYRADTQYF.

The chain couples TRBV15 to TRBJ2-7, with a tentative D call TRBD2 (7 bases). Germline loops: CDR1 LNHNV, CDR2 YYDKDF (reference sequence). The CDR3 length is 15 residues. V was clipped by 0 bases and J by 6 bases, with 15 bases between them. Here the CDR3 DNA reads TGTGCCACCAGCAGAGATCGGGCCGGGGGGCGCGAGCAGTACTTC. It specifies CATSRDRAGGREQYF.

This clone was seen only a few times. V usage is TRBV28 and J usage is TRBJ2-7, with 7 bases lining up with TRBD1. In germline, CDR1 is MDHEN, CDR2 SYDVKM. The CDR3 sequence is 14 residues long. Germline trimming cut 6 bases from V and 2 bases from J; bases unmatched to any gene: 7. The CDR3, as DNA: TGTGCCAGCAGGCGGCAGGGGGACCCCTACGAGCAGTACTTC. Translating gives CASRRQGDPYEQYF.

The chain joins TRBV9 to TRBJ2-5; 8 bases align to TRBD2. CDR1 and CDR2 (germline): SGDLS, YYNGEE. The CDR3 has 17 amino acids. V was clipped by 0 bases and J by 4 bases; unmatched bases: 11. CDR3 loop: CASSVATGLESRETQYF. As DNA, the CDR3 is TGTGCCAGCAGCGTAGCTACGGGACTAGAGAGTAGAGAGACCCAGTACTTC.

This chain connects TRBV30 to TRBJ1-2; D is perhaps TRBD1 (5 bases). The CDR3 consists of 18 residues. V was pared by 2 bases and J by 2 bases, with 24 bases between. CDR1 and CDR2 (germline): GTSNPN, SVGIG (reference sequence). CDR3 amino acids: CAWSPNQGYHTSNYGYTF. In DNA, the CDR3 is TGTGCCTGGAGTCCCAACCAGGGATATCATACTTCGAACTATGGCTACACCTTC. Together with reference TRBV30 and TRBJ1-2, the CDR3 gives the full variable domain: SQTIHQWPATLVQPVGSPLSLECTVEGTSNPNLYWYRQAAGRGLQLLFYSVGIGQISSEVPQNLSASRPQDRQFILSSKKLLLSDSGFYLCAWSPNQGYHTSNYGYTFGSGTRLTVV.

This clone was counted between two and nine times. This chain uses TRBV18 with TRBJ2-5, with 9 bases that match TRBD1. This CDR3 region has 17 residues. Trimming removed 3 bases from V and 1 base from J; junction bases left unmatched: 9. CDR1 and CDR2 from the germline V gene are KGHSH and LQKENI. The chain's CDR3 is CASSPISLTGGQETQYF. DNA of the CDR3: TGTGCCAGCTCACCCATTTCGCTGACAGGGGGCCAAGAGACCCAGTACTTC.

This clone was detected a few times. This rearrangement joins TRBV7-6 to TRBJ2-1, with TRBD2 matching over 10 bases. Unmatched junction bases numbered 15, after V lost 2 bases and J lost 5 bases. This CDR3 has 19 amino acids. Per the germline V gene, CDR1 is SGHVS and CDR2 is FNYEAQ. The CDR3 DNA reads as TGTGCCAGCAGCTTACCCGCCGTTGGGCTAGCGGGGGCTAACAATGAGCAGTTCTTC. Amino acid sequence: CASSLPAVGLAGANNEQFF.

This clone showed up just a few times. The chain has TRBV19 and TRBJ1-2, with D tentatively TRBD1 (6 bases). This CDR3 contains 12 residues. Between the trimmed V and J ends, which lost 5 bases and 9 bases, there was a span of 13 bases. Germline V gene lookup returns CDR1 LNHDA and CDR2 SQIVND (reference sequence). CDR3 DNA sequence: TGTGCCAGTAGTGACAGGATCCAAAGCTACACCTTC. Encoded protein: CASSDRIQSYTF.

The chain employs TRBV5-1 and TRBJ2-1, with D maybe TRBD1 (5 bases). The CDR3 covers 13 residues. Germline CDR1 SGHRS, CDR2 YFSETQ. The V gene lost 4 bases and the J gene lost 6 bases, with 11 bases spanning the gap. The CDR3 nucleotides read TGCGCCAGCAGCCCAGGGTTGGGCAATGAGCAGTTCTTC. Protein product: CASSPGLGNEQFF.

The rearrangement joins TRBV7-2 to TRBJ2-7, with D perhaps TRBD1 (5 bases). Trimming took off 1 base at V and 4 bases at J, with 11 bases between the two ends. Germline lookup yields CDR1 SGHTA and CDR2 FQGNSA. The CDR3 loop spans 14 amino acids. CDR3 nucleotide sequence: TGTGCCAGCAGCTTAGGGTGGCAGGGATACGAGCAGTACTTC. It translates to CASSLGWQGYEQYF.

This clone was counted between two and nine times. The rearrangement uses TRBV11-2 and TRBJ1-5; the D gene is possibly TRBD1 (5 bases). The CDR3 sequence is 15 residues long. Germline V lookup: CDR1 SGHAT, CDR2 FQNNGV. Trimming removed 5 bases from V and 2 bases from J, with 13 bases in between. DNA for the CDR3: TGTGCCAGCAGCCCACGGACAAAGCGCAATCAGCCCCAGCATTTT. Translated: CASSPRTKRNQPQHF.

This chain joins TRBV7-9 and TRBJ1-2; weak D call: TRBD1 (6 bases). Germline V gives CDR1 SEHNR, CDR2 FQNEAQ (reference sequence). V gave up 5 bases and J gave up 4 bases, with 11 bases separating them. The CDR3 length is 13 residues. The CDR3 sequence: CASSPGGGYGYTF. Written as DNA, the CDR3 is TGTGCCAGCAGCCCGGGAGGGGGCTATGGCTACACCTTC.

This clone was observed a few times. The gene calls are TRBV2 and TRBJ1-6, with 7 bases lining up with TRBD1. V gave up 5 bases and J gave up 10 bases; unmatched junction bases: 11. Germline CDR1 and CDR2: SNHLY and FYNNEI. This CDR3 comprises 15 residues. CDR3 sequence: CASSLEQGEYSPLHF. The CDR3, as DNA: TGTGCCAGCAGTTTGGAGCAGGGGGAATACTCACCCCTCCACTTT.

This clone was counted a few times. The chain uses TRBV29-1 and TRBJ2-5, with TRBD2 as a possible D gene (5 bases). The germline CDR1 and CDR2 sequences are SQVTM and ANQGSEA. The V gene lost 5 bases and the J gene lost 4 bases, with 14 bases spanning the gap. There are 13 residues in the CDR3. CDR3 in DNA: TGCAGCGTTAGTGCCGCACGGGGAGAGACCCAGTACTTC. Residues: CSVSAARGETQYF. Complete variable domain (other parts from reference TRBV29-1 and TRBJ2-5): SAVISQKPSRDICQRGTSLTIQCQVDSQVTMMFWYRQQPGQSLTLIATANQGSEATYESGFVIDKFPISRPNLTFSTLTVSNMSPEDSSIYLCSVSAARGETQYFGPGTRLLVL.

This clone was picked up a small number of times. The rearrangement joins TRBV2 to TRBJ2-7, with D possibly matching TRBD1 (6 bases). Trimming took off 6 bases at V and 3 bases at J, with 18 bases between the two ends. Per germline, CDR1 SNHLY and CDR2 FYNNEI. This CDR3 region has 15 residues. CDR3 nucleotide sequence: TGTGCCAGCAGGGGGCCAGGGGAGAATTTCTACGAGCAGTACTTC. Amino acids: CASRGPGENFYEQYF.

This clone was seen a few times. This chain uses TRBV29-1 with TRBJ2-1; TRBD2 matches 16 bases. J lost 6 bases, V lost 4 bases, and 6 bases had no gene match. Germline CDR1 reads SQVTM; CDR2 reads ANQGSEA. This CDR3 region has 16 residues. The CDR3 DNA is TGCAGCGTTGGGGGACTAGCGGGGGGGCGTGGCAATGAGCAGTTCTTC. Translation gives CSVGGLAGGRGNEQFF.

This chain uses TRBV7-9 with TRBJ2-3; D gene uncertain. CDR1 is SEHNR, CDR2 FQNEAQ, per germline (reference sequence). Trimming left V 8 bases short and J 6 bases short, with 6 bases between. The CDR3 consists of 10 residues. The CDR3 coding sequence is TGTGCCAGCGCGGAGGATACGCAGTATTTT. This encodes CASAEDTQYF.

V is TRBV5-4 and J is TRBJ2-6, with D possibly TRBD1 on 6 matching bases. V was pared by 0 bases and J by 2 bases, with 6 bases between. The CDR3 has 15 amino acids. Germline V gene lookup returns CDR1 SGHNT and CDR2 YYREEE (reference sequence). CDR3 in DNA: TGTGCCAGCAGCTTGGACAGGGCTGGGGCCAACGTCCTGACTTTC. It codes for CASSLDRAGANVLTF.

J is TRBJ1-1 and V is TRBV7-9, with 8 bases identical to TRBD1. The CDR3 covers 15 residues. CDR1 is SEHNR and CDR2 is FQNEAQ in the germline V gene (reference sequence). V gave up 5 bases and J gave up 0 bases; unmatched junction bases: 5. The CDR3: CASSLWTGLNTEAFF. CDR3 in DNA: TGTGCCAGCAGCCTGTGGACAGGGCTGAACACTGAAGCTTTCTTT.

The rearrangement links TRBV6-1 to TRBJ1-2; 8 positions match TRBD1. Germline-derived CDR1 and CDR2 are MNHNS and SASEGT. The CDR3 runs 14 residues. V was pared by 4 bases and J by 4 bases, with 5 bases of the junction left unmatched. The CDR3 nucleotides are TGTGCCAGCAGTGCCCCCGGGACAGGCTATGGCTACACCTTC. Amino acid sequence: CASSAPGTGYGYTF.

The sample holds a few counts of this clone. V and J are TRBV30 and TRBJ2-6, with a weak D call TRBD1 (6 bases). V gave up 0 bases and J gave up 0 bases, with 12 bases separating them. Germline values: CDR1 GTSNPN, CDR2 SVGIG (reference sequence). This CDR3 region has 17 residues. This CDR3 is CAWSVGQMSSGANVLTF. In DNA form, the CDR3 reads TGTGCCTGGAGTGTCGGACAGATGAGCTCTGGGGCCAACGTCCTGACTTTC.